A single sample is the source of the 22 T cell receptor beta chains below, sequenced in a study of cytomegalovirus exposure and HLA in healthy donors. Use of 60 Vbeta and 13 Jbeta primers characterized the PCR. This table comes from immunoSEQ multiplex PCR, and its TCRdb copy is limited to in-frame clones, with some not included. The data contain roughly 120,000 clones, around 80% of them singletons. Source material: PBMCs. Source of these receptors: a man aged 50-60 years in good health and CMV-seronegative.

Written as DNA, the CDR3 is TGTGCCAGCAGCTGGAGCGGGGGGAACACCGGGGAGCTGTTTTTT. As protein: CASSWSGGNTGELFF. The V call is TRBV5-5, the J call TRBJ2-2; TRBD2 aligns across 8 bases. The CDR3 extends over 15 amino acids. After removal of 3 bases from V and 1 base from J, the junction contained 2 bases not matched to a gene. Germline values: CDR1 SGHKS, CDR2 YYEKEE (reference sequence).

This rearrangement joins TRBV18 to TRBJ2-3, with D possibly TRBD2 on 6 matching bases. CDR1 and CDR2 (germline): KGHSH, LQKENI. V was shortened by 2 bases and J by 3 bases, with 6 bases between the two germline ends. The CDR3 is 13 residues long. CDR3 sequence: CASSPGGTDTQYF. The DNA of the CDR3 is TGTGCCAGCTCACCAGGAGGGACAGATACGCAGTATTTT.

The J gene is TRBJ1-1, the V gene TRBV27; D unclear. In germline, CDR1 is MNHEY, CDR2 SMNVEV (reference sequence). Trimming took 8 bases from V and 2 from J, leaving 9 bases between them. This CDR3 comprises 12 residues. Written as DNA, the CDR3 is TGTGCCAGCTTTCACAGCAACACTGAAGCTTTCTTT. Its protein is CASFHSNTEAFF.

A single count supports this clone. The chain is built from TRBV4-2 and TRBJ2-7; 14 positions match TRBD2. The CDR3 consists of 15 residues. Germline assignment: CDR1 LGHNA and CDR2 YNFKEQ. After removal of 3 bases from V and 4 bases from J, the junction contained 2 bases not matched to a gene. The CDR3 protein is CASSQGLAGEYEQYF. The CDR3 DNA follows: TGTGCCAGCAGCCAGGGACTAGCGGGGGAATACGAGCAGTACTTC.

This chain links TRBV28 with TRBJ1-4; D gene uncertain. V dropped 5 bases and J dropped 6 bases, with 10 bases sitting between them. CDR1 is MDHEN and CDR2 is SYDVKM in the germline V gene. This CDR3 has 13 residues. The CDR3 DNA is TGTGCCAGCAGTCTCGAGACTTATGAAAAACTGTTTTTT. Its protein is CASSLETYEKLFF.

V gene TRBV20-1 combines with J gene TRBJ2-1; the D is unclear. The CDR3 length is 11 residues. Trimming stripped 4 bases from V and 5 bases from J, with 6 bases between. Germline assignment: CDR1 DFQATT and CDR2 SNEGSKA (reference sequence). In DNA form, the CDR3 reads TGCAGTGCTAAGCTGGACAATGAGCAGTTCTTC. This encodes CSAKLDNEQFF.

V gene TRBV7-2 combines with J gene TRBJ2-5; TRBD1 matches at 7 bases. The V and J ends lost 3 bases and 0 bases, in that order; junction bases with no gene match: 7. This CDR3 region has 16 residues. Germline V CDR1 and CDR2: SGHTA, FQGNSA. As DNA, the CDR3 is TGTGCCAGCAGCTTGGGGACAGCCGTATACCAAGAGACCCAGTACTTC. Its translation: CASSLGTAVYQETQYF.

V gene TRBV7-9 combines with J gene TRBJ2-7; TRBD2 matches at 8 bases. Germline V gene data show CDR1 as SEHNR and CDR2 as FQNEAQ (reference sequence). J lost 5 bases, V lost 7 bases, and 10 bases had no gene match. This CDR3 comprises 14 residues. The CDR3 DNA reads as TGTGCCAGCACCCCGGGACTAGAGTCCCACGAGCAGTACTTC. Protein product: CASTPGLESHEQYF.

The J gene is TRBJ1-6, the V gene TRBV4-3; 7 nucleotides align to TRBD1. V lost 0 bases, J lost 8 bases, and 4 bases stayed unmatched. CDR3 length: 15 residues. Germline CDR1 is LGHNA and CDR2 is YSLEER. CDR3 DNA: TGCGCCAGCAGCCAAGATAGACAGGGTGATTCACCCCTCCACTTT. The encoded protein is CASSQDRQGDSPLHF.

The rearrangement joins TRBV7-2 to TRBJ2-1, with TRBD1 as a possible D gene (6 bases). Trimming stripped 5 bases from V and 4 bases from J, with 12 bases between. The CDR3 sequence is 14 residues long. Germline V gene lookup returns CDR1 SGHTA and CDR2 FQGNSA. Here the CDR3 DNA reads TGTGCCAGCAGCGACTTAGGACAGTACAATGAGCAGTTCTTC. This encodes CASSDLGQYNEQFF.

V is TRBV4-2 and J is TRBJ2-1; D call uncertain. V lost 2 bases and J 9 bases, leaving 11 bases between the germline ends. Germline CDR1 reads LGHNA; CDR2 reads YNFKEQ. The CDR3 spans 13 residues. CDR3 amino acids: CASSQLRSLEQFF. The DNA of the CDR3 is TGTGCCAGCAGCCAACTGAGGAGTCTTGAGCAGTTCTTC.

V usage is TRBV7-9 and J usage is TRBJ2-6, with 7 positions matching TRBD2. CDR1 and CDR2 from the germline V gene are SEHNR and FQNEAQ (reference sequence). V was pared by 10 bases and J by 1 base, with 10 bases of the junction left unmatched. The CDR3 extends over 16 amino acids. The CDR3 coding sequence is TGTGCCACCGCCTCACTGGGGGGGTCTGGGGCCAACGTCCTGACTTTC. Its translation: CATASLGGSGANVLTF.

The rearrangement uses TRBV6-5 and TRBJ1-6; D may be TRBD1 (6 bases). Germline V gene data show CDR1 as MNHEY and CDR2 as SVGAGI. Trimming pared 6 bases from V and 7 bases from J, leaving 16 bases between. The CDR3 is 15 amino acids. CDR3 nucleotide sequence: TGTGCCAGCAGGAGGGGGAGGGTGCCCAATTCACCCCTCCACTTT. Its translation: CASRRGRVPNSPLHF.

The V and J genes are TRBV2 and TRBJ2-1, with 15 bases identical to TRBD2. Trimming at V came to 6 bases and at J to 16 bases, leaving 10 bases not matched to a gene. The CDR3 runs 14 residues. Looked up from germline, CDR1 is SNHLY and CDR2 is FYNNEI. The CDR3 loop is CASRGGTSGGRSFF. Written as DNA, the CDR3 is TGTGCCAGCAGAGGGGGGACTAGCGGGGGGCGCAGTTTCTTC.

The V call is TRBV10-3, the J call TRBJ2-7; 7 bases align to TRBD2. This CDR3 spans 12 amino acids. V gave up 1 base and J gave up 7 bases; unmatched junction bases: 1. Looked up from germline, CDR1 is ENHRY and CDR2 is SYGVKD. For the CDR3, the DNA is TGTGCCATCAGTGAGTTCGGGAGGGAGCAGTACTTC. Translated, it gives CAISEFGREQYF.

J is TRBJ2-3 and V is TRBV6-4, with 13 bases matching TRBD2. Germline V gene lookup returns CDR1 MRHNA and CDR2 SNTAGT. This CDR3 has 16 amino acids. J lost 6 bases, V lost 5 bases, and 8 bases had no gene match. CDR3 in amino acids: CASSPRTSGGIDTQYF. The CDR3 DNA reads TGTGCCAGCAGTCCACGGACTAGCGGGGGAATCGATACGCAGTATTTT.

A single count supports this clone. The chain is built from TRBV29-1 and TRBJ2-1; 7 nucleotides match TRBD2. The CDR3 loop spans 12 amino acids. V was pared by 4 bases and J by 9 bases, with 6 bases of the junction left unmatched. The V gene's germline CDR1 is SQVTM and CDR2 ANQGSEA. CDR3 DNA sequence: TGCAGCGTTGGGGAGGGAAGAACTGAGCAGTTCTTC. As protein: CSVGEGRTEQFF.

This chain joins TRBV7-9 and TRBJ2-3, with unresolved D. The CDR3 covers 15 residues. Per the germline V gene, CDR1 is SEHNR and CDR2 is FQNEAQ (reference sequence). Trimming took off 2 bases at V and 6 bases at J, with 15 bases between the two ends. The CDR3 DNA reads as TGTGCCAGCAGCTTAATTCCGGAAACGAGGGATACGCAGTATTTT. Translation gives CASSLIPETRDTQYF.

CDR3 nucleotides: TGTGCCAGCAGTTTAGTGGCTAGCAATCAGCCCCAGCATTTT. It translates to CASSLVASNQPQHF. V and J are TRBV27 and TRBJ1-5; D uncertain. Trimming removed 2 bases at V and 0 bases at J, with 5 bases between. CDR3 length equals 14 residues. The germline V gene has CDR1 MNHEY and CDR2 SMNVEV (reference sequence).

This clone has a handful of counts. The rearrangement uses TRBV4-3 and TRBJ2-7; 7 bases map to TRBD2. Germline V gene sequence: CDR1 LGHNA, CDR2 YSLEER. The CDR3 length is 16 residues. V lost 1 base and J lost 2; bases outside the gene matches: 8. This CDR3 reads CASSQVGRELTYEQYF. In DNA form, the CDR3 reads TGCGCCAGCAGCCAAGTTGGGCGGGAGCTAACCTACGAGCAGTACTTC.

This chain uses TRBV7-9 with TRBJ2-2, with a possible D match to TRBD1 (6 bases). The CDR3 consists of 13 residues. CDR1 is SEHNR and CDR2 is FQNEAQ in the germline V gene (reference sequence). The V end lost 5 bases, the J end lost 6 bases, and 10 bases lay between the germline ends. Here the CDR3 DNA reads TGTGCCAGCAGCCCACAGGGTGCCGGGGAGCTGTTTTTT. As protein: CASSPQGAGELFF.

The chain has TRBV5-1 and TRBJ2-2, with a tentative D call TRBD1 (5 bases). V lost 6 bases, J lost 0 bases, and 15 bases lay in between. Germline V gene data show CDR1 as SGHRS and CDR2 as YFSETQ. This CDR3 comprises 16 residues. CDR3 amino acids: CASKPLPGTNTGELFF. CDR3 DNA: TGCGCCAGCAAACCACTCCCAGGGACGAACACCGGGGAGCTGTTTTTT.